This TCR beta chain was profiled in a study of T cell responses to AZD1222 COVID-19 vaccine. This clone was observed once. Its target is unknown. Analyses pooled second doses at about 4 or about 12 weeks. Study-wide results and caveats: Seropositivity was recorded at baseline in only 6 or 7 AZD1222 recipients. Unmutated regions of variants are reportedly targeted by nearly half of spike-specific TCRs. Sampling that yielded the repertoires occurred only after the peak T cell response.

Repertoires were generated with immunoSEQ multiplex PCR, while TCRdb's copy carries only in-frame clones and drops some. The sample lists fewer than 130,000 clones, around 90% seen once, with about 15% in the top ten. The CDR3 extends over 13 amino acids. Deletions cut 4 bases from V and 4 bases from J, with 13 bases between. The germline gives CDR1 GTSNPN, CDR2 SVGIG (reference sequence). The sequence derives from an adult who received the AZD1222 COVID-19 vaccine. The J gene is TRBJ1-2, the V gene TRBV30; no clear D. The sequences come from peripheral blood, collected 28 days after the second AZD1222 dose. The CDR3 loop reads CAWNRITGYGYTF. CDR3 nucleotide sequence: TGTGCCTGGAACCGGATAACGGGCTATGGCTACACCTTC.